What follows is one T cell receptor beta chain and its context. Its antigen has not been determined. Relative to the germline gene, one junction end is altered; a read error may explain this. Reading from cysteine to phenylalanine, the CDR3 counts 13 amino acids. The entry retains the CDR3 DNA only, 39 bases that are in frame from base 1. In the germline V gene (reference sequence), CDR1 corresponds to SGHAT and CDR2 to FQDESV. The data were taken from a study of tumor and adjacent non-tumor tissue in lung cancer listed by TCRdb under 2018. With respect to the entire study: By cancer type, the cohort comprised 11 to 12 adenocarcinoma patients, 2 squamous cell carcinoma patients and 1 small cell lung cancer patient. A total of 95 million to 150 million productive TCRbeta reads were generated by sequencing, corresponding to an average of about 4.17 million reads per sample. The 15 enrolled patients, of whom some ten were men and 5 were women, were aged about 31 to 85 years and were diagnosed with TNM stage I to III disease. Bulk TCRbeta repertoires were compared between lung tumor tissue and matched distant non-tumor lung tissue obtained from fewer than 16 lung cancer patients. Fewer than 35 paired specimens, one tumor and one normal lung sample per patient, were profiled by TCRbeta CDR3 sequencing. Points the paper makes about the study in general: Because peripheral blood was not sequenced, blood TCRbeta repertoires in the lung cancer patients of the study were not examined. In normal lung, the top 100 clones accounted for a significantly larger cumulative share of the repertoire than in tumor tissue. Neither the sequencing platform nor unique molecular identifiers are named or mentioned anywhere in the methods. Significantly higher TCR diversity was found in younger patients, and higher tumor TCR diversity was associated with shorter overall and disease-free survival. The cohort had only roughly 14 patients, and the authors noted that larger samples and more detailed clinical data are needed. Tumor tissue showed significantly greater TCR diversity (inverse Simpson) than normal lung tissue (about 400 vs 180, P = 0.0075, Mann-Whitney U test).

RNA was extracted from bulk unsorted tissue and checked for quality with a NanoDrop ND-1000 and an Agilent 2100. Donors were newly diagnosed lung cancer patients admitted for thoracic surgery in China between August and November 2014, without prior chemotherapy. Patients who had received previous radiotherapy or chemotherapy, or who had another concurrent cancer, were excluded from the study. Pieces of surgical tissue measuring about 1-2.1 cm3 were kept in RNAlater solution and stored at -80 degrees C until use. The receptor library was made with multiplex PCR. The reads were generated on an Illumina HiSeq 2500. Following protocols modified from ARM-PCR, the researchers constructed TCRbeta libraries through three rounds of nested PCR with primers (Table S4). Before sequencing, PCR products of 200-500 bp were cut from the gel and purified using the QIAquick gel extraction kit. In the original analysis: Reads were cleaned using Trimmomatic, were merged into complete CDR3 sequences using FLASH, and were assigned to V(D)J germline segments using MiTCR. VDJtools was used to compute clonal diversity as the inverse Simpson's index. Productive reads were defined as in-frame sequences without a premature stop codon. TCRdb ran its own pipeline on the public reads, namely fastp trimming at Q25 and MiXCR clone calling, and kept in-frame beta chains. When rows share a CDR3 protein, they turn into one entry using the most common DNA and genes. It is TCRdb's table, rather than the study itself, that gives the V and J calls and clone size. This sample is represented by approximately 110,000 distinct CDR3 sequences; 75% of them were singletons. The top ten constitute 37% of the sample.

The sequenced sample consisted of lung tumor tissue. The clonotype comes from an older woman with non-small cell lung cancer. The rearranged chain carries TRBV11-1 and TRBJ1-1; no D gene is confidently identified. The base sequence is TGTACCAGCAGCCGGGATTGCAACACTGAAGCTTTCTTT. It encodes CTSSRDCNTEAFF.